These 23 T cell receptor beta chains share one sample of origin, sequenced in a study of chemoradiotherapy in HPV16-positive cancers. TCRdb keeps only in-frame clones here, not all; method: immunoSEQ multiplex PCR. The sample lists more than 6,000 clones; over 75% were seen once. The sequencing here drew on tumor tissue, taken from a patient who underwent chemoradiotherapy. These receptors originate from a human donor with HPV-associated anogenital cancer.

The genes are TRBV19 and TRBJ1-1, with unresolved D. The CDR3 length is 12 residues. Germline loops: CDR1 LNHDA, CDR2 SQIVND (reference sequence). V gave up 5 bases and J gave up 5 bases, with 9 bases separating them. This CDR3 reads CASSRGRTEAFF. The CDR3 bases are TGTGCCAGTAGTCGAGGGAGGACTGAAGCTTTCTTT.

The chain carries TRBV6-5 and TRBJ2-1, with TRBD2 as a possible D gene (5 bases). Per the germline V gene, CDR1 is MNHEY and CDR2 is SVGAGI. This CDR3 spans 15 amino acids. V lost 0 bases, J lost 5 bases, and 11 bases lay in between. The CDR3 DNA reads as TGTGCCAGCAGTTACTCGAGGGCAGATAACAATGAGCAGTTCTTC. Translation: CASSYSRADNNEQFF.

This chain joins TRBV4-1 and TRBJ1-2; D possibly corresponds to TRBD1 (5 bases). Germline CDR1 and CDR2: MGHRA and YSYEKL. Trimming took off 0 bases at V and 8 bases at J, with 28 bases between the two ends. CDR3 length: 19 amino acids. CDR3 DNA: TGCGCCAGCAGCCAAGAGGACGCGCCGGGACGGAGGACCTTAGGGGGCTACACCTTC. This encodes CASSQEDAPGRRTLGGYTF.

The V gene is TRBV9, the J gene TRBJ2-5; D might be TRBD2 (5 bases). Germline loops: CDR1 SGDLS, CDR2 YYNGEE. Trimming took 0 bases from V and 5 from J, leaving 14 bases between them. This CDR3 comprises 15 residues. The CDR3 DNA follows: TGTGCCAGCAGCGTAGCTAGTGGGGAGCGGGAGACCCAGTACTTC. Translating it yields CASSVASGERETQYF.

V gene TRBV11-2 combines with J gene TRBJ2-5; D remains unclear. Looked up from germline, CDR1 is SGHAT and CDR2 is FQNNGV. The CDR3 spans 15 residues. The V and J ends lost 0 bases and 2 bases respectively, with 10 bases between them. CDR3 nucleotide sequence: TGTGCCAGCAGCTTAGAGTGGCAGAGTCAAGAGACCCAGTACTTC. Translating gives CASSLEWQSQETQYF.

J is TRBJ1-2 and V is TRBV5-4; 10 bases match TRBD1. With 4 bases clipped from V and 6 bases from J, the junction kept 9 bases outside the gene matches. CDR1 is SGHNT, CDR2 YYREEE, per germline (reference sequence). The CDR3 covers 15 residues. The DNA for the CDR3 is TGTGCCAGCAGCGAGGGACAGGGGCCAGGGAATGGCTACACCTTC. It is translated as CASSEGQGPGNGYTF.

This clone was recorded once. V gene TRBV6-5 combines with J gene TRBJ2-7; D perhaps matches TRBD2 (5 bases). V was pared by 4 bases and J by 0 bases, with 10 bases between. This CDR3 spans 14 amino acids. CDR1 is MNHEY, CDR2 SVGAGI, per germline. The CDR3 reads CASSSHGVSYEQYV. CDR3 DNA sequence: TGTGCCAGCAGTTCCCACGGGGTCTCCTACGAGCAGTACGTC.

V gene TRBV9 combines with J gene TRBJ2-5, with D unresolved. V shed 0 bases and J shed 1 base, with 7 bases lying between them. This CDR3 comprises 14 residues. Germline-derived CDR1 and CDR2 are SGDLS and YYNGEE. The CDR3 bases are TGTGCCAGCAGCGTAGGAGGCACCCAAGAGACCCAGTACTTC. Translated, it gives CASSVGGTQETQYF.

This clone is a singleton in its sample. V gene TRBV11-2 combines with J gene TRBJ1-3, with D possibly TRBD1 on 5 matching bases. Germline CDR1 and CDR2: SGHAT and FQNNGV. The CDR3 consists of 14 residues. With 4 bases removed from V and 2 bases from J, the gap between germline ends came to 9 bases. For the CDR3, the DNA is TGTGCCAGCAGCTGGGGACCGGCTGGAAACACCATATATTTT. Protein product: CASSWGPAGNTIYF.

The chain combines TRBV7-2 with TRBJ1-5; D call uncertain. Germline CDR1 and CDR2: SGHTA and FQGNSA. V lost 5 bases and J lost 11, with 16 bases in between. The length of the CDR3 is 13 residues. The CDR3 bases are TGTGCCAGCAGCCCCCTTTTGGGCGGGACCCAGCATTTT. This encodes CASSPLLGGTQHF.

V and J are TRBV30 and TRBJ2-1; maybe TRBD2 (7 bases). The CDR3 extends over 12 amino acids. Germline V gene sequence: CDR1 GTSNPN, CDR2 SVGIG (reference sequence). V lost 6 bases, J lost 6 bases, and 12 bases lay in between. This CDR3 is CACERGGNEQFF. In DNA form, the CDR3 reads TGTGCCTGCGAAAGGGGGGGCAATGAGCAGTTCTTC.

This chain links TRBV5-1 with TRBJ2-5; the D gene is possibly TRBD2 (6 bases). The germline gives CDR1 SGHRS, CDR2 YFSETQ. With 0 bases removed from V and 13 bases from J, the gap between germline ends came to 10 bases. CDR3 size: 11 residues. The CDR3 here is CASSLDGGVYF. In DNA, the CDR3 is TGCGCCAGCAGCTTGGATGGCGGGGTGTACTTC. The complete variable domain, with remaining parts taken from reference TRBV5-1 and TRBJ2-5, reads KAGVTQTPRYLIKTRGQQVTLSCSPISGHRSVSWYQQTPGQGLQFLFEYFSETQRNKGNFPGRFSGRQFSNSRSEMNVSTLELGDSALYLCASSLDGGVYFGPGTRLLVL.

V and J are TRBV28 and TRBJ2-5; 7 bases are shared with TRBD1. The V segment lost 1 base and the J segment 0 bases; nucleotides outside the gene matches: 5. The CDR3 runs 16 residues. CDR1 and CDR2 (germline): MDHEN, SYDVKM. The CDR3, as DNA: TGTGCCAGCAGTTTATTAGGGACAGACCACCAAGAGACCCAGTACTTC. Translated, it gives CASSLLGTDHQETQYF.

This clone was picked up one time. The chain links TRBV28 to TRBJ2-7; perhaps TRBD1 as D (7 bases). V lost 6 bases and J 4 bases, leaving 22 bases between the germline ends. Germline V gene sequence: CDR1 MDHEN, CDR2 SYDVKM. This CDR3 is 16 amino acids long. The CDR3 loop is CASRFRRGAVVYEQYF. In DNA form, the CDR3 reads TGTGCCAGCAGGTTCCGCAGGGGGGCAGTAGTATACGAGCAGTACTTC.

V usage is TRBV10-3 and J usage is TRBJ1-4, with unresolved D. Trimming took off 4 bases at V and 0 bases at J, with 6 bases between the two ends. The germline CDR1 and CDR2 sequences are ENHRY and SYGVKD. This CDR3 spans 14 amino acids. This chain's CDR3 is CAISGSATNEKLFF. Here the CDR3 DNA reads TGTGCCATCAGTGGTTCAGCAACTAATGAAAAACTGTTTTTT.

The rearrangement uses TRBV5-6 and TRBJ1-1; D may be TRBD1 (6 bases). The V and J ends lost 1 base and 3 bases respectively, with 16 bases between them. This CDR3 has 16 amino acids. The germline V gene encodes CDR1 SGHDT and CDR2 YYEEEE. The CDR3: CASSLLPGGADTEAFF. The CDR3 region has the DNA TGTGCCAGCAGCTTGTTGCCCGGGGGCGCGGACACTGAAGCTTTCTTT.

The gene calls are TRBV19 and TRBJ2-4; 7 positions match TRBD2. This CDR3 has 14 residues. Trimming took 7 bases from V and 8 from J; bases not matched to a gene: 11. Germline V lookup: CDR1 LNHDA, CDR2 SQIVND (reference sequence). The CDR3 is CASTPRGGLDIQYF. As DNA, the CDR3 is TGTGCCAGTACTCCCCGGGGAGGGCTGGACATTCAGTACTTC. Based on the CDR3 plus reference TRBV19 and TRBJ2-4, the full variable domain is DGGITQSPKYLFRKEGQNVTLSCEQNLNHDAMYWYRQDPGQGLRLIYYSQIVNDFQKGDIAEGYSVSREKKESFPLTVTSAQKNPTAFYLCASTPRGGLDIQYFGAGTRLSVL.

V gene TRBV6-6 combines with J gene TRBJ1-6; 8 bases match TRBD1. Trimming removed 5 bases from V and 6 bases from J; junction bases left unmatched: 6. Germline CDR1 MNHNY, CDR2 SVGAGI (reference sequence). CDR3 length: 15 residues. CDR3 DNA: TGTGCCAGCAGTCACCACGACAGGGGTAATTCACCCCTCCACTTT. Protein sequence: CASSHHDRGNSPLHF.

The gene calls are TRBV28 and TRBJ2-7, with 9 bases lining up with TRBD2. Germline V gene lookup returns CDR1 MDHEN and CDR2 SYDVKM. With V trimmed by 7 bases and J by 3 bases, 10 bases remained unmatched. The CDR3 covers 15 residues. This chain's CDR3 is CASTEVGTSSYEQYF. The CDR3 nucleotides read TGTGCCAGCACTGAAGTTGGGACTAGCAGCTACGAGCAGTACTTC.

This clone occurred once. The rearrangement joins TRBV16 to TRBJ2-1; maybe TRBD2 (6 bases). The CDR3 is 16 amino acids. The V gene's germline CDR1 is KGHSY and CDR2 FQNENV. Trimming cost V 8 bases and J 4 bases, with 21 bases left between them. The CDR3 DNA sequence: TGTGCCAGCTCCCGGTCGGGGGTGCGGTGGTACAATGAGCAGTTCTTC. It encodes CASSRSGVRWYNEQFF.

The chain combines TRBV4-2 with TRBJ2-5; 9 nucleotides align to TRBD2. The V gene end was trimmed by 0 bases and the J gene end by 5 bases; junction bases not matched to a gene: 7. The CDR3 is made up of 16 amino acids. The germline V gene has CDR1 LGHNA and CDR2 YNFKEQ. The CDR3 nucleotides are TGTGCCAGCAGCCAAGATACGCGGGAGGGCCGGGAGACCCAGTACTTC. It codes for CASSQDTREGRETQYF.

This clone was seen a few times. The V call is TRBV5-1, the J call TRBJ1-2; no reliable D call. Per germline, CDR1 SGHRS and CDR2 YFSETQ. The CDR3 length is 14 residues. V was trimmed by 4 bases and J by 7 bases, leaving 17 bases between them. The CDR3 nucleotides are TGCGCCAGCAGCCCCCACGGGGAGCGAGGTGGCTACACCTTC. Encoded protein: CASSPHGERGGYTF.

This CDR3 is CASSQGTITSGISYEQYF. The CDR3 bases are TGTGCCAGCAGCCAAGGCACTATAACTAGCGGGATCTCCTACGAGCAGTACTTC. This chain connects TRBV4-2 to TRBJ2-7; TRBD2 aligns across 10 bases. CDR1 is LGHNA, CDR2 YNFKEQ, per germline. The J segment lost 0 bases and the V segment lost 1 base, leaving 9 bases of the junction unmatched. The CDR3 runs 18 residues.